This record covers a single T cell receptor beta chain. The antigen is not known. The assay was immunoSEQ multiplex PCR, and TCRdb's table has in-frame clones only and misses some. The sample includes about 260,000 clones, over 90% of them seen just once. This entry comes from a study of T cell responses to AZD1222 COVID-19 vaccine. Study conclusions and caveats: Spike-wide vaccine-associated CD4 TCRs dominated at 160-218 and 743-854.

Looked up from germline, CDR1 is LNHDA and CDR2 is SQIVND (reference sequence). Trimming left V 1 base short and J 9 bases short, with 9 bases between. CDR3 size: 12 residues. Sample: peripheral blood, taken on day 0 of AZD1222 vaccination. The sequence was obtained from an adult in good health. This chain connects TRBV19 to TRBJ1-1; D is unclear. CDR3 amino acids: CASSIGYSQAFF. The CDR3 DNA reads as TGTGCCAGTAGTATAGGTTACAGTCAAGCTTTCTTT.